This paragraph reports one T cell receptor beta chain. These data come from a study of radiotherapy plus CTLA-4 blockade in lung cancer. Generated by immunoSEQ multiplex PCR, the TCRdb table keeps only in-frame clones and is missing some. The data hold about 81,000 clones, with more than 70% observed a single time. Looked up from germline, CDR1 is SEHNR and CDR2 is FQNEAQ (reference sequence). The CDR3 runs to 14 residues. V shed 5 bases and J shed 0 bases, with 8 bases lying between them. The rearrangement links TRBV7-9 to TRBJ2-1; TRBD1 or TRBD2 may be the D gene (5 bases each). The sequences come from peripheral blood, collected from a patient treated with radiotherapy plus ipilimumab. The TCR sequence derives from a human donor with non-small cell lung cancer that progressed on radiotherapy plus ipilimumab. The CDR3 is CASSGTNSYNEQFF. CDR3 bases: TGTGCCAGCAGCGGGACCAACTCCTACAATGAGCAGTTCTTC.